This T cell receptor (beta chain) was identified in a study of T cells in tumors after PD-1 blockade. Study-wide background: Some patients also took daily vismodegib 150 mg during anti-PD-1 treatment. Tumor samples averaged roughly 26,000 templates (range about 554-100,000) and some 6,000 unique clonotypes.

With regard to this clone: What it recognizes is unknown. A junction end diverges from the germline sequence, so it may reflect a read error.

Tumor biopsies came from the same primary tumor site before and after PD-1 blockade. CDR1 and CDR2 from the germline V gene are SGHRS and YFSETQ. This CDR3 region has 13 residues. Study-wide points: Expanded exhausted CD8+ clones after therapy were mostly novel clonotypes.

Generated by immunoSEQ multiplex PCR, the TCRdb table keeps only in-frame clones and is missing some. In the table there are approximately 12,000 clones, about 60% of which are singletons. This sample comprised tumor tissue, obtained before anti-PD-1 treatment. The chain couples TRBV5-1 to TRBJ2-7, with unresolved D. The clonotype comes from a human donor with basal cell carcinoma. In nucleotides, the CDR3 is TGCGCCAGCAGCTTGCTGCCAATCTACAAGCAGTACTTC. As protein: CASSLLPIYKQYF.